What follows describes a single T cell receptor beta chain. The antigen remains unidentified. The sample is drawn from a study of shared clonotypes between healthy human individuals. The CDR3 has 14 residues. Trimming took 5 bases from V and 7 from J, leaving 17 bases between them. From germline, CDR1 is MDHEN and CDR2 SYDVKM. Overall study findings and caveats: Compared with clonotypes that all four donors shared, non-shared clonotypes had lower generation probabilities.

Assay: immunoSEQ multiplex PCR; the TCRdb copy retains only in-frame clones and omits some. Here the sample spans approximately 980,000 clones, less than 85% being singletons. This TCR derives from a man younger than 35 in good health. Input material: memory CD4+ T cells sorted from blood. Indicated subset: CD45RA-negative fraction. The chain joins TRBV28 to TRBJ1-2, with a tentative D call TRBD1 (5 bases). CDR3 DNA: TGTGCCAGCAGTACCGTAGGGCAGGGAGGTGGCTACACCTTC. Translating gives CASSTVGQGGGYTF.